These 24 T cell receptor beta chains were sequenced from one sample in a study of blood T cell repertoires in COVID-19. Sequencing was performed with immunoSEQ multiplex PCR; in TCRdb, only in-frame clones are kept and a portion is missing. The sample has 150,000 to 200,000 clones, roughly 77% seen once; the top ten hold approximately 10%. Sequenced material: peripheral blood. These receptors came from a human donor in a cohort sampled during active COVID-19.

The CDR3 here is CASSDGTSGTYEQYF. The CDR3 DNA sequence: TGTGCCAGCAGTGACGGCACTAGCGGAACGTACGAGCAGTACTTC. This chain joins TRBV6-1 and TRBJ2-7; 8 bases align to TRBD2. V was pared by 3 bases and J by 4 bases, with 8 bases of the junction left unmatched. Germline V gene lookup returns CDR1 MNHNS and CDR2 SASEGT. This CDR3 region has 15 residues.

The CDR3 nucleotides are TGTGCCAGCAGCTTGGCTAAAAGGGGGAGAGGGGCCAACGTCCTGACTTTC. It yields the protein CASSLAKRGRGANVLTF. This sequence joins TRBV5-6 and TRBJ2-6; D may be TRBD1 (6 bases). Germline V gives CDR1 SGHDT, CDR2 YYEEEE. This CDR3 comprises 17 residues. V was trimmed by 0 bases and J by 4 bases, leaving 14 bases between them.

In its sample, this clone was seen a few times. The V gene is TRBV11-2, the J gene TRBJ1-5; 9 positions match TRBD1. The germline gives CDR1 SGHAT, CDR2 FQNNGV. The J segment lost 6 bases and the V segment lost 2 bases, leaving 2 bases of the junction unmatched. The CDR3 runs 14 residues. This CDR3 is CASSLRTGAQPQHF. CDR3 nucleotides: TGTGCCAGCAGCTTACGGACAGGGGCTCAGCCCCAGCATTTT.

In this sample, this clone turned up many times. The chain joins TRBV5-6 to TRBJ1-2; 9 bases are a match to TRBD1. CDR3 length: 13 amino acids. The J segment lost 6 bases and the V segment lost 4 bases, leaving 4 bases of the junction unmatched. CDR1 SGHDT and CDR2 YYEEEE come from the germline V gene. The CDR3 sequence: CASSRQGENGYTF. DNA for the CDR3: TGTGCCAGCAGCCGACAGGGGGAAAATGGCTACACCTTC.

The CDR3 reads CASSSGLAGDGLFF. CDR3 DNA: TGTGCCAGCAGCTCCGGACTAGCGGGGGATGGGCTGTTTTTT. The chain employs TRBV9 and TRBJ2-2; 13 bases match TRBD2. The germline V gene encodes CDR1 SGDLS and CDR2 YYNGEE. The length of the CDR3 is 14 residues. The V segment lost 4 bases and the J segment 13 bases; nucleotides outside the gene matches: 7.

This chain's CDR3 is CASNNDRGPSPLHF. The CDR3 nucleotides are TGTGCCAGCAACAACGACAGGGGGCCTTCACCCCTCCACTTT. The V gene is TRBV25-1, the J gene TRBJ1-6; 10 bases fit TRBD1. Germline V gene sequence: CDR1 MGHDK, CDR2 SYGVNS. The CDR3 contains 14 residues. With V trimmed by 7 bases and J by 9 bases, 6 bases remained unmatched.

The gene calls are TRBV19 and TRBJ2-7; D is possibly TRBD2 (6 bases). The V gene's germline CDR1 is LNHDA and CDR2 SQIVND (reference sequence). CDR3 length: 15 amino acids. V gave up 5 bases and J gave up 0 bases, with 14 bases separating them. The CDR3 sequence is CASSAGRLSSYEQYF. CDR3 in DNA: TGTGCCAGTAGTGCGGGACGCCTGAGCTCCTACGAGCAGTACTTC.

The chain has TRBV5-1 and TRBJ2-1; TRBD2 matches at 14 bases. The CDR3 is made up of 15 amino acids. Germline CDR1 and CDR2: SGHRS and YFSETQ. The ends lost 4 bases at V and 6 bases at J; junction bases unmatched: 3. This CDR3 is CASSPGTSGSNEQFF. The CDR3 DNA reads as TGCGCCAGCAGCCCCGGGACTAGCGGGAGCAATGAGCAGTTCTTC. Drawing the rest from reference TRBV5-1 and TRBJ2-1, the complete variable domain is KAGVTQTPRYLIKTRGQQVTLSCSPISGHRSVSWYQQTPGQGLQFLFEYFSETQRNKGNFPGRFSGRQFSNSRSEMNVSTLELGDSALYLCASSPGTSGSNEQFFGPGTRLTVL.

This clone was recorded a few times. The V gene is TRBV14, the J gene TRBJ2-5; TRBD2 is a possible D gene (6 bases). The V and J ends lost 2 bases and 3 bases respectively, with 13 bases between them. This CDR3 is 15 amino acids long. Germline CDR1 reads SGHDN; CDR2 reads FVKESK. CDR3 residues: CASSQFAGLEETQYF. In DNA, the CDR3 is TGTGCCAGCAGCCAATTCGCGGGGTTGGAAGAGACCCAGTACTTC.

The V call is TRBV30, the J call TRBJ1-1; 7 bases match TRBD1. This CDR3 comprises 12 residues. V trimming: 0 bases; J trimming: 11 bases; junction bases outside the gene matches: 6. CDR1 is GTSNPN, CDR2 SVGIG, per germline (reference sequence). CDR3 residues: CAWSVGAGGAFF. CDR3 DNA: TGTGCCTGGAGTGTAGGGGCAGGGGGGGCTTTCTTT. Full variable domain (outside the CDR3, taken from reference TRBV30 and TRBJ1-1): SQTIHQWPATLVQPVGSPLSLECTVEGTSNPNLYWYRQAAGRGLQLLFYSVGIGQISSEVPQNLSASRPQDRQFILSSKKLLLSDSGFYLCAWSVGAGGAFFGQGTRLTVV.

This sequence joins TRBV9 and TRBJ2-3; 11 bases match TRBD2. The V and J ends lost 2 bases and 6 bases, in that order; junction bases with no gene match: 8. This CDR3 is built from 16 residues. Germline V gene sequence: CDR1 SGDLS, CDR2 YYNGEE. This CDR3 reads CASSVQLAGAPDTQYF. In nucleotides, the CDR3 is TGTGCCAGCAGCGTTCAACTAGCGGGGGCCCCGGATACGCAGTATTTT.

This clone was picked up one time. V and J are TRBV9 and TRBJ2-5, with D uncertain. CDR3 length: 15 residues. V gave up 0 bases and J gave up 5 bases, with 14 bases separating them. Germline V gives CDR1 SGDLS, CDR2 YYNGEE. The CDR3 loop is CASSVDARHRETQYF. The CDR3 region has the DNA TGTGCCAGCAGCGTAGATGCCCGCCATCGGGAGACCCAGTACTTC.

As concerns this clone: This sample includes further DNA sequences coding for the same CDR3. This chain links TRBV28 with TRBJ2-2; TRBD1 matches 9 bases. The length of the CDR3 is 14 residues. V shed 3 bases and J 5 bases; nucleotides not matched to a gene: 1. CDR1 is MDHEN and CDR2 is SYDVKM in the germline V gene. The CDR3 reads CASSLTGGTGELFF. CDR3 DNA: TGTGCCAGCAGTTTGACAGGGGGGACCGGGGAGCTGTTTTTT.

This clone showed up just once. The V gene is TRBV7-2, the J gene TRBJ2-2, with D possibly being TRBD2 (6 bases). Germline V gene sequence: CDR1 SGHTA, CDR2 FQGNSA. V lost 1 base, J lost 7 bases, and 10 bases lay in between. The CDR3 is made up of 14 amino acids. Here the CDR3 reads CASSLEGGVGELFF. The CDR3 DNA follows: TGTGCCAGCAGCTTAGAGGGCGGGGTCGGGGAGCTGTTTTTT. Using reference TRBV7-2 and TRBJ2-2 for the parts outside the CDR3, the full variable domain is GAGVSQSPSNKVTEKGKDVELRCDPISGHTALYWYRQSLGQGLEFLIYFQGNSAPDKSGLPSDRFSAERTGGSVSTLTIQRTQQEDSAVYLCASSLEGGVGELFFGEGSRLTVL.

Regarding this clone: Other DNA variants within this sample encode the same CDR3. This chain links TRBV19 with TRBJ2-1; TRBD1 matches 10 bases. After removal of 4 bases from V and 4 bases from J, the junction contained 4 bases not matched to a gene. Germline CDR1 and CDR2: LNHDA and SQIVND (reference sequence). CDR3 length: 15 residues. The chain's CDR3 is CASSKGTGAYNEQFF. In DNA form, the CDR3 reads TGTGCCAGTAGTAAAGGGACAGGGGCTTACAATGAGCAGTTCTTC.

The chain joins TRBV5-1 to TRBJ1-1; 9 positions agree with TRBD1. CDR1 SGHRS and CDR2 YFSETQ come from the germline V gene. J lost 3 bases, V lost 2 bases, and 2 bases had no gene match. This CDR3 spans 14 amino acids. The CDR3 spells CASSFRTGDTEAFF. In DNA form, the CDR3 reads TGCGCCAGCAGCTTTCGGACAGGGGACACTGAAGCTTTCTTT. The entire variable domain, with the rest obtained from reference TRBV5-1 and TRBJ1-1, is as follows: KAGVTQTPRYLIKTRGQQVTLSCSPISGHRSVSWYQQTPGQGLQFLFEYFSETQRNKGNFPGRFSGRQFSNSRSEMNVSTLELGDSALYLCASSFRTGDTEAFFGQGTRLTVV.

This sequence joins TRBV2 and TRBJ1-2, with 8 bases aligning to TRBD1. CDR3 size: 15 residues. Germline V gene lookup returns CDR1 SNHLY and CDR2 FYNNEI. J gave up 4 bases and V 3 bases, and 7 bases lay outside the gene matches. The CDR3 loop is CASSETGEGIYGYTF. CDR3 coding DNA: TGTGCCAGCAGTGAGACAGGGGAGGGGATCTATGGCTACACCTTC.

The genes are TRBV6-5 and TRBJ2-7; D may be TRBD2 (5 bases). Germline lookup yields CDR1 MNHEY and CDR2 SVGAGI. V was trimmed by 0 bases and J by 3 bases, leaving 12 bases between them. The CDR3 runs 15 residues. This chain's CDR3 is CASSYSLPGVYEQYF. CDR3 coding DNA: TGTGCCAGCAGTTACTCTCTCCCCGGGGTCTACGAGCAGTACTTC.

The genes are TRBV10-3 and TRBJ2-1; TRBD1 matches 9 bases. Germline V lookup: CDR1 ENHRY, CDR2 SYGVKD. After removal of 2 bases from V and 6 bases from J, the junction contained 8 bases not matched to a gene. The CDR3 contains 16 residues. The DNA of the CDR3 is TGTGCCATCAGTGAGGCTACAGGGGGCGCGTCCAATGAGCAGTTCTTC. Protein product: CAISEATGGASNEQFF.

A few counts support this clone. The V gene is TRBV5-5, the J gene TRBJ1-6; 7 bases map to TRBD1. The V gene's germline CDR1 is SGHKS and CDR2 YYEKEE (reference sequence). The length of the CDR3 is 16 residues. V dropped 2 bases and J dropped 7; count of bases not matched to a gene: 9. The CDR3 sequence: CASSFLTGSGNSPLHF. The CDR3 coding sequence is TGTGCCAGCAGCTTCCTGACAGGGTCGGGGAATTCACCCCTCCACTTT. Using reference TRBV5-5 and TRBJ1-6 for the parts outside the CDR3, the full variable domain is DAGVTQSPTHLIKTRGQQVTLRCSPISGHKSVSWYQQVLGQGPQFIFQYYEKEERGRGNFPDRFSARQFPNYSSELNVNALLLGDSALYLCASSFLTGSGNSPLHFGNGTRLTVT.

V usage is TRBV7-9 and J usage is TRBJ1-6, with D possibly being TRBD1 (6 bases). Germline V gene sequence: CDR1 SEHNR, CDR2 FQNEAQ (reference sequence). The germline V and J ends were trimmed by 2 bases and 10 bases, with 18 bases remaining between them. CDR3 length: 16 residues. The CDR3 region is CASSLQGLVGNSPLHF. The CDR3 region has the DNA TGTGCCAGCAGCTTACAGGGGCTCGTAGGAAACTCACCCCTCCACTTT.

The chain is built from TRBV21-1 and TRBJ1-6; the tabulated D call, TRBD1, remains unverified against the DNA. TRBV21-1 is a pseudogene. This CDR3 region has 16 residues. The CDR3 region has the DNA TGTGCCAGCAGCCCCACAGGGTTGTCCTATAATTCACCCCTCCACTTT. Translation gives CASSPTGLSYNSPLHF.

The J gene is TRBJ2-7, the V gene TRBV27, with D possibly matching TRBD1 (5 bases). The germline V and J ends were trimmed by 5 bases and 1 base, with 9 bases remaining between them. Germline CDR1 reads MNHEY; CDR2 reads SMNVEV (reference sequence). CDR3 length equals 13 residues. The chain's CDR3 is CASSLDRSYEQYF. DNA for the CDR3: TGTGCCAGCAGTCTTGACAGATCCTACGAGCAGTACTTC.

The gene calls are TRBV30 and TRBJ2-7, with TRBD1 identical over 11 bases. Germline V gene lookup returns CDR1 GTSNPN and CDR2 SVGIG (reference sequence). The CDR3 spans 14 residues. J lost 5 bases, V lost 3 bases, and 6 bases had no gene match. The CDR3 spells CAWSEGQGGDEQYF. CDR3 DNA: TGTGCCTGGAGCGAGGGACAGGGGGGGGACGAGCAGTACTTC.